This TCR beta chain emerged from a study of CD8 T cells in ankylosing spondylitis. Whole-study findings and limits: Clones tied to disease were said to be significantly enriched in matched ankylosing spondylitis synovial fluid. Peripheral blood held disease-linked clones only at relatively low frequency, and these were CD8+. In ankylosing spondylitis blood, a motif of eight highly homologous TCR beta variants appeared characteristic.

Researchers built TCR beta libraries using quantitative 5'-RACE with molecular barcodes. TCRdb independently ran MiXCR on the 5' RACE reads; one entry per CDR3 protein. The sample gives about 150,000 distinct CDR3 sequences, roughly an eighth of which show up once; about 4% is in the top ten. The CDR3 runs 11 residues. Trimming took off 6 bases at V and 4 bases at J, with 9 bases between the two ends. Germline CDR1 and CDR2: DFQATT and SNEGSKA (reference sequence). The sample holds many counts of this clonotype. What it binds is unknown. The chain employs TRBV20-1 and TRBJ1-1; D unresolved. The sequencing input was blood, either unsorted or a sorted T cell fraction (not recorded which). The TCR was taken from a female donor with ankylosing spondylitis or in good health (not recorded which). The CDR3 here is CSASRSTEAFF. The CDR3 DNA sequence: TGCAGTGCCTCTAGGAGCACTGAAGCTTTCTTT.